This TCR beta chain comes out of a study of cytomegalovirus exposure and HLA in healthy donors (TCRdb year 2017). For the wider study: An earlier analysis of more than 550 of the donors reported about 300 Gb of sequence data and 95 million to 120 million unique TCR beta sequences obtained from around 180 million T cells. Roughly 300 gigabases of sequencing data and tens of millions of unique TCR sequences were included in an early release covering several hundred HLA-typed donors. Of the roughly 410 genotyped donors, 81% were placed in the genetic ancestry cluster associated with self-reported Caucasian donors. The study was designed to test whether signatures of past pathogen exposure could be identified by cataloging public T cell receptors. The study profiled the T cell repertoires of about 640 subjects by immunosequencing and related them to cytomegalovirus serostatus. Along with the roughly 670-subject first cohort, a separate validation cohort of approximately 110 different subjects was used. High-throughput TCR immunosequencing, statistical association of individual TCRs with disease status, and machine learning were combined to predict cytomegalovirus infection status. To study patterns of TCR occurrence, a later analysis re-analyzed previously published TCR beta repertoires from hundreds of donors and added high-resolution HLA genotyping. Rather than using new phenotypic data, the later analysis identified candidate immune exposures from TCR beta sequences and from how often those sequences occurred across donors. An earlier analysis of more than 450 of the donors used high-throughput TCR beta sequencing to judge whether each TCR beta V gene segment behaved as functional or pseudogenic. Donor age, sex, ethnicity and CMV serostatus were compiled alongside the repertoire data. In a later genetic analysis, genome-wide SNP genotypes for 398 of the 666 donors were used, and that subset was treated as a discovery cohort. All discovery cohort repertoires had been generated using a single sequencing platform. HLA typing covered class I and class II loci at four-digit resolution. Typing coverage varied by locus: roughly 629-640 donors for A, B, C, DRB1 and DQB1; approximately 560 for DQA1; around 610 for DPA1; 400 to 480 for DPB1. Four or five DR-DQ haplotypes were treated as single units for association and clustering because of strong linkage in the cohort. Among a few hundred genotyped donors of the cohort, an average of roughly 240,000 unique TCR beta nucleotide sequences were sequenced per donor, roughly a sixth of them non-productive.

The receptor library was made with the immunoSEQ multiplex PCR assay. For the multiplex PCR, a mixture combining 60 forward primers for TCR Vbeta segments and 13 reverse primers for TCR Jbeta segments was used. Amplification of the CDR3 region of rearranged TCR beta genes was performed with a multiplex PCR assay on genomic DNA. The Illumina HiSeq System was used to sequence the amplified TCR beta libraries as 87-base-pair reads. Turning to the authors' computational methods: A later analysis tallied tens of millions of unique TCR beta chains across the 666 repertoires, and around 9.9 million of those chains were shared by two or more donors. Raw reads were error-corrected and collapsed into unique sequences with a nearest-neighbor algorithm that merged closely related sequences to remove PCR and sequencing errors. V, D and J gene segments were assigned by aligning CDR3 sequences to IMGT reference sequences. For a sequence to be retained, at least a six-nucleotide match to both a V gene segment and a J gene segment was required. A rearrangement counted as productive if the CDR3 had no stop codons and remained in frame with V and J, and every other rearrangement counted as non-productive. CDR3 was defined according to IMGT convention as the region running from the second conserved V-encoded cysteine to the conserved J-encoded phenylalanine. In an earlier analysis of 550 to 650 of the donors, sequences lacking an unambiguous match to a single V gene segment were excluded. An earlier analysis of roughly 590 of the donors called V segments functional above 56.7% productive rearrangements and segregating when the between-donor standard deviation exceeded 5%. A statistical classification framework was built to diagnose cytomegalovirus status from the catalog of TCR beta chain sequences. In a later analysis, V and J genes were assigned by comparing TCR nucleotide sequences against IMGT/GENE-DB human TR gene sequences. A later analysis assigned CDR3 sequences and most-parsimonious VDJ recombination scenarios with the TCRdist pipeline. In a later analysis, each TCR beta chain was defined by its CDR3 amino acid sequence together with its V-gene family, and reads lacking a unique V-gene family were excluded. As a way to deal with suspected cross-contamination and a sequencing artifact, a later analysis dropped hundreds of nucleotide sequences that were highly shared and had low generation probability. A later analysis calculated a clonal expansion index for each public chain from normalized within-repertoire ranks of inferred template counts. Generation probabilities in a later analysis came from a VDJ recombination model fitted to out-of-frame rearrangements, and those results were checked against IGoR. A later analysis scored TCR-TCR, TCR-HLA and TCR-CMV co-occurrence with hypergeometric tests, applying a repertoire-size bias correction to TCR pairs. To estimate false discovery rates, a later analysis permuted the HLA or CMV assignments 20 times. A later analysis grouped co-occurring TCRs with DBSCAN, adding TCRdist sequence similarity when clustering within HLA-allele-positive subsets. Repertoires with fewer than 30,000 or more than 120,000 public chains, plus five repertoires with anomalous nucleotide sharing, were excluded from co-occurrence clustering. This is the immuneACCESS table as TCRdb keeps it, with only in-frame sequences that have V and J called. A part of the clones is gone; compared with another copy, unresolved V genes explain less than half, and the rest is unexplained. V and J calls and clone size follow that table, whereas D and trimming were derived from the DNA. Counted in this sample were about 190,000 clones; approximately 70% of them appeared once. The ten most abundant clones make up roughly 2.8% of the sample.

In the case of this clone: Its cognate antigen has yet to be identified. No qualities accompany the bases; no much larger clone lies one base away.

Here V drops 6 bases and J drops 0 bases, and the junction holds 15 bases not matched to any gene. Including cysteine and phenylalanine, the CDR3 has 18 amino acids. Kept here is only the CDR3 DNA, which spans 54 bases and is read in frame from base 1. CDR1 and CDR2 (MDHEN, SYDVKM) derive from the germline V gene. The research as a whole found: Only TCR beta chains were sequenced in this cohort, and the absence of alpha or paired-chain data limited detectable features. In vitro tests confirmed that a few of the cytomegalovirus-associated TCR beta chains recognize cytomegalovirus antigens. CMV serostatus was the only immune exposure information available for the cohort. In a later analysis, HLA-associated TCR beta chains were found to be more clonally expanded and to have lower generation probabilities than equally common non-associated chains. When HLA alleles, especially DR and DQ, strongly co-occurred, TCR associations were difficult to assign to individual alleles. A further reported finding was that TCR beta sequences accurately predicted the HLA-A and HLA-B alleles for most subjects in the first cohort. Presence/absence analyses assumed roughly uniform sequencing depth across donors, an assumption that may not hold. Correlated functional status among segregating V segments might be attributable to linkage disequilibrium, but an unknown experimental factor could not be ruled out. Over 15 rarely observed V segments, including chromosome 9 orphons, were excluded from the earlier analysis of several hundred of the donors because counts were too low. HLA typing was unavailable for some donors at each locus, so association tests used only the typed subset. V-gene and J-gene trimming of TCR beta chains was associated with a missense DCLRE1C variant in a later genetic analysis, and the association was replicated in an independent cohort. Several of the top co-occurrence clusters appeared to be linked to parvovirus B19, influenza, CMV and Epstein-Barr virus, according to a later analysis. In a later analysis, some 18,000 TCR beta sequences were associated with specific HLA alleles at a false discovery rate of 0.05. The authors suggested that the approach could potentially be generalized to other disease states and immunological phenotypes. In an earlier analysis of 450 to 750 of the donors, most TCR beta V segments appeared in productive rearrangements about 90% or about 30% of the time, broadly matching IMGT annotations. The 87-base-pair reads could not distinguish some IMGT-functional V segments, including TRBV6-2 and TRBV6-3, so those segments were excluded. A later analysis found that most CMV-associated TCR beta chains appeared HLA-restricted, with HLA associations seemingly driven largely by CMV exposure. In both the original and validation cohorts, the classifier was reported to diagnose cytomegalovirus status with high specificity and sensitivity. In a later analysis, the rate of TCR association differed among HLA loci, with DRB1 alleles having the most associated TCRs and HLA-C alleles having the fewest. Compared with the approximately 700-donor mean, donors in an Asian-associated ancestry cluster had fewer N-insertions in productive TCRs, according to a later genetic analysis. Most TCR sequences were observed very rarely across donors, whereas some public TCRs were present in many individuals. A group of highly shared sequence variants was considered likely to be a technical artifact of the sequencing pipeline. A total of 150 or so TCR beta chains were listed by the study as associated with cytomegalovirus.

The cohort consisted of hundreds of healthy bone marrow donors. All cohort members were sampled while nominally healthy, although unrecorded immune exposures were likely present. The donor was CMV seropositive and was included in the group of about 290 seropositive cohort members. A peripheral blood sample was provided by each donor, and peripheral blood mononuclear cells were used for TCR beta sequencing. Genomic DNA was extracted from the blood cell samples with the Qiagen DNeasy Blood Extraction Kit. Material for sequencing was PBMCs. This TCR was recovered from a woman in her thirties in good health and CMV-seropositive. The sequence is built from TRBV28 and TRBJ2-7, with 9 bases aligning to TRBD1. Here the CDR3 is given as CASSLVLLRTGASYEQYF. The DNA sequence is as follows: TGTGCCAGCAGCCTAGTGCTCCTTAGGACAGGGGCCTCCTACGAGCAGTACTTC.